The 30 T cell receptor beta chains below were found in one sample sequenced in a study of blood T cell repertoires in COVID-19. Using immunoSEQ multiplex PCR, the repertoire was profiled, and TCRdb retains in-frame clones only, with some absent. The sample lists 60,000 to 75,000 clones, more than 75% occurring once. The specimen sequenced was peripheral blood. The receptors shown here come from a human donor in a cohort sampled during active COVID-19.

The chain is built from TRBV7-8 and TRBJ1-5; D perhaps matches TRBD1 (5 bases). From germline, CDR1 is SGHVS and CDR2 FQNEAQ. Deletions cut 6 bases from V and 4 bases from J, with 10 bases between. This CDR3 region has 13 residues. The CDR3 is CASRVGGNQPQHF. The CDR3 DNA follows: TGTGCCAGCAGGGTTGGGGGGAATCAGCCCCAGCATTTT.

The chain has TRBV18 and TRBJ2-1; D uncertain. There are 18 residues in the CDR3. CDR1 and CDR2 (germline): KGHSH, LQKENI. V was pared by 4 bases and J by 9 bases, with 28 bases between. CDR3 amino acids: CASSQRSSGVDYRSEQFF. CDR3 in DNA: TGTGCCAGCTCACAGAGGTCAAGTGGCGTTGATTATAGGAGTGAGCAGTTCTTC. The full variable domain, rest sourced from reference TRBV18 and TRBJ2-1, is NAGVMQNPRHLVRRRGQEARLRCSPMKGHSHVYWYRQLPEEGLKFMVYLQKENIIDESGMPKERFSAEFPKEGPSILRIQQVVRGDSAAYFCASSQRSSGVDYRSEQFFGPGTRLTVL.

The rearrangement uses TRBV6-5 and TRBJ2-1; possibly TRBD2 for D (5 bases). The V end was cut by 6 bases, the J end by 3 bases, with 15 bases between. Germline values: CDR1 MNHEY, CDR2 SVGAGI. CDR3 size: 15 residues. The CDR3 loop is CASRVPGLVYNEQFF. Written as DNA, the CDR3 is TGTGCCAGCAGGGTCCCCGGACTGGTCTACAATGAGCAGTTCTTC.

The CDR3 is CASSLASLAESSYNEQFF. The CDR3 DNA reads as TGTGCCAGCAGCTTAGCGAGCCTAGCGGAAAGCTCCTACAATGAGCAGTTCTTC. The chain joins TRBV7-9 to TRBJ2-1; 7 nucleotides agree with TRBD2. With 0 bases clipped from V and 0 bases from J, the junction kept 8 bases outside the gene matches. Germline CDR1 is SEHNR and CDR2 is FQNEAQ (reference sequence). The CDR3 extends over 18 amino acids.

The chain recombines TRBV24-1 with TRBJ1-3; maybe TRBD1 (5 bases). Between the trimmed V and J ends, which lost 6 bases and 4 bases, there was a span of 9 bases. The germline V gene encodes CDR1 KGHDR and CDR2 SFDVKD. The CDR3 has 13 amino acids. The CDR3 DNA reads TGTGCCACCAGTAAGGGGATAGGAAACACCATATATTTT. Translating it yields CATSKGIGNTIYF.

The gene calls are TRBV5-4 and TRBJ1-4; 7 positions agree with TRBD1. J lost 8 bases, V lost 4 bases, and 8 bases had no gene match. CDR1 is SGHNT, CDR2 YYREEE, per germline (reference sequence). This CDR3 region has 14 residues. The CDR3 spells CASSRGQTAEKLFF. CDR3 nucleotides: TGTGCCAGCAGCCGGGGACAGACGGCCGAAAAACTGTTTTTT. Drawing the rest from reference TRBV5-4 and TRBJ1-4, the complete variable domain is ETGVTQSPTHLIKTRGQQVTLRCSSQSGHNTVSWYQQALGQGPQFIFQYYREEENGRGNFPPRFSGLQFPNYSSELNVNALELDDSALYLCASSRGQTAEKLFFGSGTQLSVL.

This clone was seen only a few times. This chain joins TRBV13 and TRBJ2-7; the D gene is possibly TRBD2 (6 bases). V lost 6 bases to trimming and J lost 3 bases, with 24 bases between them. This CDR3 is 17 amino acids long. The germline V gene has CDR1 PRHDT and CDR2 FYEKMQ (reference sequence). The CDR3 DNA sequence: TGTGCCAGCAGTCTAGCCCCCGGATTAGCGGTCAACTACGAGCAGTACTTC. This codes for CASSLAPGLAVNYEQYF.

The chain is built from TRBV7-2 and TRBJ2-1, with TRBD2 matching over 9 bases. The ends lost 5 bases at V and 7 bases at J; junction bases unmatched: 6. CDR3 length: 14 amino acids. Germline CDR1 SGHTA, CDR2 FQGNSA. CDR3 in amino acids: CASSPSGIRNEQFF. CDR3 coding DNA: TGTGCCAGCAGCCCTAGCGGGATTCGGAATGAGCAGTTCTTC.

CDR3 bases: TGTGCCAGCAGCTCTAGCGGGAGCAAAAACATTCAGTACTTC. Its protein product is CASSSSGSKNIQYF. This chain uses TRBV5-8 with TRBJ2-4; 10 bases map to TRBD2. V shed 3 bases and J 3 bases; nucleotides not matched to a gene: 0. The CDR3 totals 14 residues. CDR1 is SGHTS, CDR2 YDEGEE, per germline.

The table lists this clone with a count of one. V is TRBV4-2 and J is TRBJ1-6; a possible D gene is TRBD1 (6 bases). Germline CDR1 is LGHNA and CDR2 is YNFKEQ. V lost 0 bases and J lost 6, with 12 bases in between. The CDR3 spans 16 residues. The CDR3 here is CASSQDAGAINSPLHF. CDR3 sequence (DNA): TGTGCCAGCAGCCAAGATGCGGGGGCGATTAATTCACCCCTCCACTTT.

This clone is a singleton in its sample. The chain recombines TRBV5-6 with TRBJ1-2; 7 bases agree with TRBD1. The ends lost 2 bases at V and 2 bases at J; junction bases unmatched: 3. The CDR3 is 14 residues long. Germline V lookup: CDR1 SGHDT, CDR2 YYEEEE. The CDR3 loop is CASSLQGTNYGYTF. CDR3 DNA: TGTGCCAGCAGCTTACAGGGGACAAACTATGGCTACACCTTC.

The chain has TRBV28 and TRBJ2-7; 10 nucleotides align to TRBD1. V trimming: 7 bases; J trimming: 5 bases; junction bases outside the gene matches: 5. Germline V gene data show CDR1 as MDHEN and CDR2 as SYDVKM. The length of the CDR3 is 13 residues. CDR3 nucleotide sequence: TGTGCCAGCATCCGGGACAGGGGCAACGAGCAGTACTTC. Its translation: CASIRDRGNEQYF.

CDR3 amino acids: CASSPLGGAEAFF. The CDR3 DNA follows: TGTGCCAGCAGTCCGTTAGGAGGGGCTGAAGCTTTCTTT. This chain joins TRBV2 and TRBJ1-1, with D perhaps matching TRBD1 (5 bases). From germline, CDR1 is SNHLY and CDR2 FYNNEI. Trimming shortened V by 5 bases and J by 6 bases, and 13 bases separated the two germline ends. This CDR3 region has 13 residues.

This clone was seen more than once but under ten times. The chain carries TRBV2 and TRBJ2-1; a weak D match, TRBD2 (5 bases). From germline, CDR1 is SNHLY and CDR2 FYNNEI. V lost 8 bases, J lost 5 bases, and 10 bases lay in between. This CDR3 has 12 amino acids. The CDR3 reads CASSLEDNEQFF. The DNA of the CDR3 is TGTGCCAGCTCGCTGGAGGACAATGAGCAGTTCTTC. The whole variable domain, remainder taken from reference TRBV2 and TRBJ2-1, is EPEVTQTPSHQVTQMGQEVILRCVPISNHLYFYWYRQILGQKVEFLVSFYNNEISEKSEIFDDQFSVERPDGSNFTLKIRSTKLEDSAMYFCASSLEDNEQFFGPGTRLTVL.

The chain is built from TRBV7-9 and TRBJ1-5; TRBD1 agrees at 8 bases. The V gene's germline CDR1 is SEHNR and CDR2 FQNEAQ (reference sequence). V shed 4 bases and J 0 bases; nucleotides not matched to a gene: 11. The CDR3 is made up of 18 amino acids. The CDR3 region is CASSSDREGKFSNQPQHF. CDR3 coding DNA: TGTGCCAGCAGCTCGGACAGGGAAGGTAAATTTAGCAATCAGCCCCAGCATTTT.

V and J are TRBV7-6 and TRBJ2-2, with 7 nucleotides matching TRBD2. The CDR3 is 16 residues long. The V segment lost 6 bases and the J segment 2 bases; nucleotides outside the gene matches: 9. Looked up from germline, CDR1 is SGHVS and CDR2 is FNYEAQ. Here the CDR3 DNA reads TGTGCCAGCAGTCCTATGCTAGCGGCAAACACCGGGGAGCTGTTTTTT. Amino acids: CASSPMLAANTGELFF.

A note on this clone: Other DNA sequences in the sample encode the same CDR3. The rearrangement uses TRBV18 and TRBJ1-2, with D maybe TRBD1 (5 bases). Between the trimmed V and J ends, which lost 2 bases and 8 bases, there was a span of 12 bases. This CDR3 has 13 amino acids. Germline V gene data show CDR1 as KGHSH and CDR2 as LQKENI. CDR3 sequence (DNA): TGTGCCAGCTCACCATCGGACACCCGAGGCTACACCTTC. Protein sequence: CASSPSDTRGYTF.

This chain joins TRBV7-8 and TRBJ1-3, with 9 bases identical to TRBD1. The CDR3 is 14 amino acids. Germline V gives CDR1 SGHVS, CDR2 FQNEAQ. V lost 4 bases and J lost 7; bases outside the gene matches: 5. CDR3 sequence: CASSSTGGRNTIYF. CDR3 coding DNA: TGTGCCAGCAGCTCGACAGGGGGAAGGAACACCATATATTTT.

The chain carries TRBV6-2 or TRBV6-3 and TRBJ2-7; 9 bases are shared with TRBD2. Germline loops: CDR1 MNHEY, CDR2 SVGEGT. The CDR3 consists of 17 residues. V trimming: 5 bases; J trimming: 0 bases; junction bases outside the gene matches: 11. In nucleotides, the CDR3 is TGTGCCAGCAGTATTCGGACCCCTAGCGGGGCCTCCTACGAGCAGTACTTC. Encoded protein: CASSIRTPSGASYEQYF.

V and J are TRBV11-3 and TRBJ2-7, with a possible D match to TRBD2 (5 bases). This CDR3 has 15 amino acids. Germline V gives CDR1 SGHNT, CDR2 YENEEA. With 5 bases removed from V and 1 base from J, the gap between germline ends came to 15 bases. CDR3 in DNA: TGTGCCAGCAGCCCCAGAGGGCAGGCATCCTACGAGCAGTACTTC. Translation: CASSPRGQASYEQYF.

The V and J genes are TRBV7-9 and TRBJ2-3, with 14 bases aligning to TRBD2. Unmatched junction bases numbered 6, after V lost 5 bases and J lost 5 bases. Per germline, CDR1 SEHNR and CDR2 FQNEAQ (reference sequence). The CDR3 covers 16 residues. CDR3 in DNA: TGTGCCAGCAGCCCAACGGGACTAGCGGGAGTAGATACGCAGTATTTT. This encodes CASSPTGLAGVDTQYF.

The CDR3 protein is CASSGGAGQGVDEQFF. The CDR3 DNA is TGTGCCAGCAGCGGGGGTGCAGGACAGGGGGTAGATGAGCAGTTCTTC. The V call is TRBV5-8, the J call TRBJ2-1; 10 nucleotides line up with TRBD1. Germline lookup yields CDR1 SGHTS and CDR2 YDEGEE. Trimming removed 4 bases from V and 8 bases from J; junction bases left unmatched: 12. The CDR3 covers 16 residues.

The chain is built from TRBV20-1 and TRBJ1-1, with D possibly matching TRBD1 (6 bases). Per germline, CDR1 DFQATT and CDR2 SNEGSKA (reference sequence). The CDR3 totals 13 residues. The V end was cut by 3 bases, the J end by 4 bases, with 12 bases between. The chain's CDR3 is CSASFTGLTEAFF. The CDR3 DNA follows: TGCAGTGCTAGTTTTACAGGGCTCACTGAAGCTTTCTTT.

The rearrangement uses TRBV14 and TRBJ2-7, with 9 nucleotides matching TRBD2. The CDR3 loop spans 16 amino acids. Germline V gives CDR1 SGHDN, CDR2 FVKESK. The V gene end was trimmed by 1 base and the J gene end by 3 bases; junction bases not matched to a gene: 7. DNA for the CDR3: TGTGCCAGCAGCCAAGGTTTGGCTAGCGGGATCTACGAGCAGTACTTC. It yields the protein CASSQGLASGIYEQYF.

This clone was recorded only once. The V and J genes are TRBV7-6 and TRBJ2-7; TRBD2 matches at 7 bases. The germline gives CDR1 SGHVS, CDR2 FNYEAQ. V lost 4 bases, J lost 0 bases, and 6 bases stayed unmatched. This CDR3 comprises 15 residues. In DNA form, the CDR3 reads TGTGCCAGCAGCTCGCTAGCGGTTCCCTCCTACGAGCAGTACTTC. Its translation is CASSSLAVPSYEQYF. Together with reference TRBV7-6 and TRBJ2-7, the CDR3 gives the full variable domain: GAGVSQSPRYKVTKRGQDVALRCDPISGHVSLYWYRQALGQGPEFLTYFNYEAQQDKSGLPNDRFSAERPEGSISTLTIQRTEQRDSAMYRCASSSLAVPSYEQYFGPGTRLTVT.

The gene calls are TRBV7-8 and TRBJ2-1; 10 positions match TRBD2. The CDR3 is 16 residues long. The J segment lost 8 bases and the V segment lost 0 bases, leaving 7 bases of the junction unmatched. CDR1 is SGHVS, CDR2 FQNEAQ, per germline. As DNA, the CDR3 is TGTGCCAGCAGCTTAGCCGAGCGGGAGGGAGGGTATGAGCAGTTCTTC. This encodes CASSLAEREGGYEQFF. Full variable domain (outside the CDR3, taken from reference TRBV7-8 and TRBJ2-1): GAGVSQSPRYKVAKRGQDVALRCDPISGHVSLFWYQQALGQGPEFLTYFQNEAQLDKSGLPSDRFFAERPEGSVSTLKIQRTQQEDSAVYLCASSLAEREGGYEQFFGPGTRLTVL.

The chain employs TRBV2 and TRBJ1-1; D may be TRBD1 (5 bases). CDR3 size: 13 residues. Germline V lookup: CDR1 SNHLY, CDR2 FYNNEI. The germline V and J ends were trimmed by 7 bases and 2 bases, with 11 bases remaining between them. The CDR3: CASNPQGNTEAFF. The CDR3 nucleotides are TGTGCCAGCAACCCTCAGGGAAACACTGAAGCTTTCTTT.

This clone came up a few times. This chain uses TRBV18 with TRBJ1-3, with 8 nucleotides matching TRBD1. CDR3 length: 17 residues. CDR1 KGHSH and CDR2 LQKENI come from the germline V gene. V shed 1 base, J shed 1 base, and the junction held 6 bases outside the gene matches. The CDR3 DNA sequence: TGTGCCAGCTCACCACTTGGACAGGGTACTTCTGGAAACACCATATATTTT. Protein product: CASSPLGQGTSGNTIYF.

This chain connects TRBV27 to TRBJ2-7; 12 bases are a match to TRBD2. Unmatched junction bases numbered 8, after V lost 7 bases and J lost 7 bases. CDR3 length: 14 amino acids. Looked up from germline, CDR1 is MNHEY and CDR2 is SMNVEV (reference sequence). CDR3 loop: CASTPSGRAREQYF. The CDR3 region has the DNA TGTGCCAGCACCCCTAGCGGGAGGGCCCGGGAGCAGTACTTC.

The V and J genes are TRBV28 and TRBJ2-7; no definite D call. Germline lookup yields CDR1 MDHEN and CDR2 SYDVKM. The V and J ends lost 5 bases and 3 bases respectively, with 5 bases between them. This CDR3 is 11 amino acids long. For the CDR3, the DNA is TGTGCCAGCAGTGCCAGCTACGAGCAGTACTTC. This gives the protein CASSASYEQYF.